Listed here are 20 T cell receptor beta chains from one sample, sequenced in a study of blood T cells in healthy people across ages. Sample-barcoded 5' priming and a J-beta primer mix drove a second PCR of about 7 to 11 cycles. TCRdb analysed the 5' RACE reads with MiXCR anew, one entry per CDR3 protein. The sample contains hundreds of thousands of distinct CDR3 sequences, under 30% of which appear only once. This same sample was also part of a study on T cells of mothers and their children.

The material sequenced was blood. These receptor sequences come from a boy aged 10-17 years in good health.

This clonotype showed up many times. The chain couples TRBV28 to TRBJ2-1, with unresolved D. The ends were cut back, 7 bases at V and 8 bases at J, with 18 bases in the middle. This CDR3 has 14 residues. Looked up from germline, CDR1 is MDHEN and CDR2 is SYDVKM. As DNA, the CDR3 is TGTGCCAGCATCCCCTCGGGCAGGAGCGATGAGCAGTTCTTC. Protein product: CASIPSGRSDEQFF.

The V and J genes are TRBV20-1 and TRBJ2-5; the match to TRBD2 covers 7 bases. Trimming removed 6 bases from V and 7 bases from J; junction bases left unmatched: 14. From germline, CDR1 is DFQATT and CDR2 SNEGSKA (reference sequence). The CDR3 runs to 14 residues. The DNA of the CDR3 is TGCAGTGCGCGTGCGGGGGTGGCCCGCCGGACCCAGTACTTC. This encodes CSARAGVARRTQYF.

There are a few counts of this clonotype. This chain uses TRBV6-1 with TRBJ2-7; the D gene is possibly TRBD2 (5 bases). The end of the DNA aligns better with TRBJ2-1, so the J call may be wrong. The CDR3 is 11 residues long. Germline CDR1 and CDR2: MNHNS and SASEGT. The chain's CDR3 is CASKGGNEQFF. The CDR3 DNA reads TGTGCCAGCAAGGGCGGGAATGAGCAGTTCTTC.

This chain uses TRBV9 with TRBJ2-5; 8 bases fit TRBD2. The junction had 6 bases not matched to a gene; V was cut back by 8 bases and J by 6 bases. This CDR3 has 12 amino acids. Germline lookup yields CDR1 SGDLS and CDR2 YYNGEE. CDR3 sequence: CARRSGVQTQYF. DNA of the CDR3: TGTGCCAGACGTAGCGGGGTGCAGACCCAGTACTTC.

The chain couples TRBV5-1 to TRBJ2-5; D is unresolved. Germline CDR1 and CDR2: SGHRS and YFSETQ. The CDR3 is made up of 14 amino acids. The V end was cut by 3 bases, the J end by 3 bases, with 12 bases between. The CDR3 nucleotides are TGCGCCAGCAGCTGGGGTGAAGGGAAAGAGACCCAGTACTTC. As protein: CASSWGEGKETQYF.

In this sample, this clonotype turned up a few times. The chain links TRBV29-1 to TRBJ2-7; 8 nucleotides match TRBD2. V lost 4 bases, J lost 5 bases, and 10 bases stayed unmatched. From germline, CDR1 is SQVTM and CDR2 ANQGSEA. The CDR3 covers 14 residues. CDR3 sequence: CSVAQRGLLDEQYF. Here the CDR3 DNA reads TGCAGCGTTGCCCAGCGGGGGCTCCTAGACGAGCAGTACTTC.

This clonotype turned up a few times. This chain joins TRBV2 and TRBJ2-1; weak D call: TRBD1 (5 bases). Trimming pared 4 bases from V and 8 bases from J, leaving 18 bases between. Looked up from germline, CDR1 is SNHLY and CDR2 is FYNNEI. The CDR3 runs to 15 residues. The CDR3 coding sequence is TGTGCCAGCAGTGTTAATCTTCGCAGGGCAGATGAGCAGTTCTTC. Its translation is CASSVNLRRADEQFF. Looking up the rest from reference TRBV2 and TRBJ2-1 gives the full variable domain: EPEVTQTPSHQVTQMGQEVILRCVPISNHLYFYWYRQILGQKVEFLVSFYNNEISEKSEIFDDQFSVERPDGSNFTLKIRSTKLEDSAMYFCASSVNLRRADEQFFGPGTRLTVL.

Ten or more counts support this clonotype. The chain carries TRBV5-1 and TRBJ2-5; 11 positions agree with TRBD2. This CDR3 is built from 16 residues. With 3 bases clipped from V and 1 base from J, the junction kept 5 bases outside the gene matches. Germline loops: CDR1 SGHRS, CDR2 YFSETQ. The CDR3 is CASSSRLAGPQETQYF. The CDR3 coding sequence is TGCGCCAGCAGCTCCCGACTAGCGGGGCCCCAAGAGACCCAGTACTTC.

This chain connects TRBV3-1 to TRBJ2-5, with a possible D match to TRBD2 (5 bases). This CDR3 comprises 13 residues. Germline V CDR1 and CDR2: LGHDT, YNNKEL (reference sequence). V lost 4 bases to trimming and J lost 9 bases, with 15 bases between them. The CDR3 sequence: CASSRATVEAQYF. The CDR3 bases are TGTGCCAGCAGCCGTGCTACGGTGGAGGCCCAGTACTTC.

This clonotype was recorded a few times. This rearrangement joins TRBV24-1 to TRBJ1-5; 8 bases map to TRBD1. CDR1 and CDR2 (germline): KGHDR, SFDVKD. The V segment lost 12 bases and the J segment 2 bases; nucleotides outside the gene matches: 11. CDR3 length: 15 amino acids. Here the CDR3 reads CALPTGAGGNQPQHF. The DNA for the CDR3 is TGTGCCTTGCCGACAGGGGCGGGAGGCAATCAGCCCCAGCATTTT.

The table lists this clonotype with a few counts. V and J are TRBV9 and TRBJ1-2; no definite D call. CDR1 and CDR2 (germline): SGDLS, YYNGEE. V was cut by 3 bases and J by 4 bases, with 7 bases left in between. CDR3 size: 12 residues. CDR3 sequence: CASSEGFYGYTF. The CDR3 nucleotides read TGTGCCAGCAGCGAAGGGTTCTATGGCTACACCTTC.

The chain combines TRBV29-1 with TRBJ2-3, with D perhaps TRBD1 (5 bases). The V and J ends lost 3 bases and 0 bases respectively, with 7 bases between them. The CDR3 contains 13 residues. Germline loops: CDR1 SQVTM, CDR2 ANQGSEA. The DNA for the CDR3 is TGCAGCGTTGAGAAGGGGAGCACAGATACGCAGTATTTT. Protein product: CSVEKGSTDTQYF.

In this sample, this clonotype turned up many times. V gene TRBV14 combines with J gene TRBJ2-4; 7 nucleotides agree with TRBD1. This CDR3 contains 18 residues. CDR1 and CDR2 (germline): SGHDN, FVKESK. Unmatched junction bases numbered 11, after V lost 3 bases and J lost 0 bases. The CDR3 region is CASSQDTGTVKAKNIQYF. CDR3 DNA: TGTGCCAGCAGCCAGGACACCGGGACAGTCAAAGCCAAAAACATTCAGTACTTC.

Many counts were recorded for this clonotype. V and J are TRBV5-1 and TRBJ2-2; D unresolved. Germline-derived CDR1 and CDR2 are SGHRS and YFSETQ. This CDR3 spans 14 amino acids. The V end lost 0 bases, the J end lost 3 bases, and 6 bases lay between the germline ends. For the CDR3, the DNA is TGCGCCAGCAGCTTGGCGGATCACACCGGGGAGCTGTTTTTT. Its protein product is CASSLADHTGELFF.

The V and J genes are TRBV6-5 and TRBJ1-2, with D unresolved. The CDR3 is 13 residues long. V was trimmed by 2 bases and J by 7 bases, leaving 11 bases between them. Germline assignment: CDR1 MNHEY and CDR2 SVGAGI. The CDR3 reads CASSYAGASGYTF. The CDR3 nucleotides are TGTGCCAGCAGTTACGCGGGCGCGTCTGGCTACACCTTC.

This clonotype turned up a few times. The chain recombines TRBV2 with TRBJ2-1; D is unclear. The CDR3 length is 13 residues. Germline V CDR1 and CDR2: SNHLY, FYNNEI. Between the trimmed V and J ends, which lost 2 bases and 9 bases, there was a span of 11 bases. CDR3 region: CASSEMVVAEQFF. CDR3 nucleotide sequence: TGTGCCAGCAGTGAAATGGTGGTAGCTGAGCAGTTCTTC.

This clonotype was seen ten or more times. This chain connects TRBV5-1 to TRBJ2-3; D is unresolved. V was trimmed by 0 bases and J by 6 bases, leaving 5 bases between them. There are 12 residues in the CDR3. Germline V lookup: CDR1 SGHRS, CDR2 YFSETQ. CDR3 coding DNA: TGCGCCAGCAGCTTGGGCCTGGATACGCAGTATTTT. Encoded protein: CASSLGLDTQYF.

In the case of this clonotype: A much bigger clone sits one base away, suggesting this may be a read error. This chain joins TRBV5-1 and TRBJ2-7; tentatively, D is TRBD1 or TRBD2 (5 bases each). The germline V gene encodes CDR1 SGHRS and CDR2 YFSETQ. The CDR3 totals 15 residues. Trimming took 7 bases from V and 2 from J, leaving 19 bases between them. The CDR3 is CASGSQGVLAYEQYF. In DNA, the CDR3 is TGCGCCAGCGGCTCCCAAGGGGTACTAGCCTACGAGCAGTACTTC.

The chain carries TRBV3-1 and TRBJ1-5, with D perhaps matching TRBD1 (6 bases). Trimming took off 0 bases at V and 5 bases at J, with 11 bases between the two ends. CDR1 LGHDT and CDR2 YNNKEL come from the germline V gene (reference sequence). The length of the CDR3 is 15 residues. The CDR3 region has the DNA TGTGCCAGCAGCCAAGAACACCAGGGGTATCAGCCCCAGCATTTT. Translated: CASSQEHQGYQPQHF. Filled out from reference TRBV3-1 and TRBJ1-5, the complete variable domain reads DTAVSQTPKYLVTQMGNDKSIKCEQNLGHDTMYWYKQDSKKFLKIMFSYNNKELIINETVPNRFSPKSPDKAHLNLHINSLELGDSAVYFCASSQEHQGYQPQHFGDGTRLSIL.

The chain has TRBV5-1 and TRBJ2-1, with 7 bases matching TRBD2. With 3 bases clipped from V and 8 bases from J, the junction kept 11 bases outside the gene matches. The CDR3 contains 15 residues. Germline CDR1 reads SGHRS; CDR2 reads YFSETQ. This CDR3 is CASSSGGSAGDEQFF. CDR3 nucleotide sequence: TGCGCCAGCAGCTCCGGCGGGAGCGCCGGCGATGAGCAGTTCTTC.